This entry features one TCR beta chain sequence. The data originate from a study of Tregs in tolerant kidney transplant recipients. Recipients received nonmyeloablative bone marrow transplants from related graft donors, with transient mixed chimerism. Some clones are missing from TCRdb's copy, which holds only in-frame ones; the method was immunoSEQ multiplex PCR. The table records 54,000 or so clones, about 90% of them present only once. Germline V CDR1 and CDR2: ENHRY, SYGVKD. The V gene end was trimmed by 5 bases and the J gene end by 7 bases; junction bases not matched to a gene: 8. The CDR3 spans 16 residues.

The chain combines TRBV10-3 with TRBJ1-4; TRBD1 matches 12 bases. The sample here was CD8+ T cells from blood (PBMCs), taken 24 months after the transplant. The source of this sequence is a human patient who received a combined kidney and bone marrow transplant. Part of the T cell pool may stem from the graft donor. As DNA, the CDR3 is TGTGCCATCAGTAACCGGGACAGGGGGCGCGGTGAAAAACTGTTTTTT. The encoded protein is CAISNRDRGRGEKLFF.